A selection of T cell receptor beta chains follows, all from one sample in a study of CD8+ T cells in alopecia areata. TCRdb keeps only in-frame clones here, not all; method: immunoSEQ multiplex PCR. The table records some 170,000 clones, roughly 50% of them present only once. Sequenced material: CD8+ T cells sorted from blood, taken at week 24, from a patient treated with tofacitinib. The receptor set was obtained from a human donor with alopecia areata. Each CDR3 is given with its conserved first and last residue. The D gene is left open where the match is weak. The listing skips clone size in some rows; elsewhere it reads once, few, many or a size class.

d_call clone_size j_call v_call cdr3_aa cdr3_nt
TRBD1 once TRBJ1-2 TRBV18 CASLPGQEPSGYTF TGTGCCAGCCTACCCGGACAGGAACCTTCAGGCTACACCTTC
TRBD2 . TRBJ2-3 TRBV30 CAWSVQRQRGRTSTDTQYF TGTGCCTGGAGTGTACAACGCCAGCGGGGGAGAACTAGCACAGATACGCAGTATTTT
. . TRBJ2-6 TRBV27 CASSLDSGANVLTF TGTGCCAGCAGTTTAGACTCTGGGGCCAACGTCCTGACTTTC
. few TRBJ2-7 TRBV6-5 CASSGTDSYEQYF TGTGCCAGCAGTGGCACGGACTCCTACGAGCAGTACTTC
. . TRBJ1-1 TRBV2 CASTPGVNTEAFF TGTGCCAGCACCCCTGGGGTGAACACTGAAGCTTTCTTT
. . TRBJ1-5 TRBV11-2 CASSLKVDQPQHF TGTGCCAGCAGCTTAAAGGTAGATCAGCCCCAGCATTTT
TRBD1 . TRBJ2-5 TRBV27 CASREMDREHF TGTGCCAGCAGGGAGATGGACAGGGAGCACTTC
. . TRBJ2-3 TRBV30 CACPWDGDTQYF TGTGCCTGCCCCTGGGACGGAGATACGCAGTATTTT
. . TRBJ1-6 TRBV30 CAWRTDSPLHF TGTGCCTGGCGGACAGACTCACCCCTCCACTTT
TRBD1 . TRBJ1-2 TRBV29-1 CSVTDRGENYGYTF TGCAGCGTTACTGACAGGGGCGAAAACTATGGCTACACCTTC
. . TRBJ1-5 TRBV2 CASSGTERGGLPQHF TGTGCCAGCAGCGGGACCGAAAGGGGTGGCCTGCCCCAGCATTTT
TRBD1 . TRBJ1-1 TRBV5-1 CASSLEQGGNTEAFF TGCGCCAGCAGCTTGGAACAGGGGGGGAACACTGAAGCTTTCTTT
. . TRBJ2-7 TRBV2 CASSEFGGRGGEQYF TGTGCCAGCAGTGAATTCGGAGGTAGGGGCGGCGAGCAGTACTTC
. . TRBJ1-2 TRBV29-1 CSVPAAGYGYTF TGCAGCGTTCCAGCGGCCGGATATGGCTACACCTTC
. few TRBJ1-1 TRBV15 CATSRERRAPTEAFF TGTGCCACCAGCAGAGAACGCAGGGCGCCCACTGAAGCTTTCTTT
. . TRBJ2-1 TRBV15 CATSRRGGDNEQFF TGTGCCACCAGCCGCAGGGGCGGGGACAATGAGCAGTTCTTC
. . TRBJ1-2 TRBV19 CASSTGTYGYTF TGTGCCAGTAGTACCGGGACCTATGGCTACACCTTC
TRBD2 . TRBJ2-3 TRBV9 CASSQLGGGASDTQYF TGTGCCAGCAGCCAACTCGGCGGGGGGGCATCAGATACGCAGTATTTT
TRBD1 . TRBJ2-5 TRBV13 CASSSLDRGGETQYF TGTGCCAGCAGCTCACTCGACAGGGGTGGAGAGACCCAGTACTTC
. . TRBJ1-2 TRBV5-6 CASSSDSNYGYTF TGTGCCAGCAGCTCGGACAGTAACTATGGCTACACCTTC
TRBD2 once TRBJ2-3 TRBV15 CATSRDRLAEGTQYF TGTGCCACCAGCAGAGATCGGCTAGCGGAAGGTACGCAGTATTTT
TRBD2 few TRBJ2-1 TRBV27 CASSPSWTSSYNEQFF TGTGCCAGCAGCCCCAGTTGGACTAGCTCCTACAATGAGCAGTTCTTC
. . TRBJ1-4 TRBV14 CASSQGRERLFF TGTGCCAGCAGCCAAGGCAGGGAAAGACTGTTTTTT
TRBD1 . TRBJ2-1 TRBV7-2 CASRPGTGNHEQFF TGTGCCAGCAGACCCGGGACAGGGAATCATGAGCAGTTCTTC
TRBD2 few TRBJ2-1 TRBV5-1 CASSWRTSAAVDNEQFF TGCGCCAGCAGCTGGAGGACTAGCGCTGCCGTAGACAATGAGCAGTTCTTC